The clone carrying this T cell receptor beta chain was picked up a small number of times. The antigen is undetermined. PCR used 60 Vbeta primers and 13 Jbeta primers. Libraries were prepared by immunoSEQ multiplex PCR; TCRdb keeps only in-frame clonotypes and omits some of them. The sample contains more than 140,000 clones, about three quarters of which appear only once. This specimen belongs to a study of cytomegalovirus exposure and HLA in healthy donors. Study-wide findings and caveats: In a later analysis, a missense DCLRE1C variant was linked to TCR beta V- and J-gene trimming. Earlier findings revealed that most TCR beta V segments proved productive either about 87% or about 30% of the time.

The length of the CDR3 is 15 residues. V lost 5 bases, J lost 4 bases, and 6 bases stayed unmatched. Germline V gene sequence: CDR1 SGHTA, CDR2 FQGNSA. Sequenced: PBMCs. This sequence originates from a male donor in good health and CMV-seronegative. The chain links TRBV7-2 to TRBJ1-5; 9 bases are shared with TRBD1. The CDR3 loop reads CASSPGTGFNQPQHF. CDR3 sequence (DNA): TGTGCCAGCAGCCCCGGGACAGGGTTTAATCAGCCCCAGCATTTT.